The clone carrying this T cell receptor beta chain was detected only once. Its antigen is as yet unknown. The data belong to a study of cytotoxic CD8 clonotypes in ibrutinib-treated CLL. Study as a whole: Overall, about 25 responses were partial and 2 complete; following median roughly 68 months, roughly 15 patients stayed remitted and around twelve progressed. Once patients had received a median roughly 11 months of treatment, range 6 to 36, response samples were obtained. Samples averaged around 280,000 productive templates and approximately 100,000 productive rearrangements.

Clones were read by immunoSEQ multiplex PCR, and TCRdb kept only the in-frame ones, dropping some. The table records 25,000 to 35,000 clones, approximately 85% of them present only once. Study results and caveats: Clonotypes that were public were uncommon, and they contracted or stayed stable on treatment.

Between the trimmed V and J ends, which lost 8 bases and 0 bases, there was a span of 13 bases. The CDR3 sequence is 15 residues long. The germline V gene has CDR1 LNHDA and CDR2 SQIVND (reference sequence). The rearrangement joins TRBV19 to TRBJ2-2; weak D call: TRBD2 (5 bases). This receptor was identified in a human donor with chronic lymphocytic leukemia. The sample here was PBMCs, taken after 24 months of ibrutinib treatment. The CDR3 reads CASAADGANTGELFF. DNA of the CDR3: TGTGCCAGTGCAGCGGACGGAGCGAACACCGGGGAGCTGTTTTTT.